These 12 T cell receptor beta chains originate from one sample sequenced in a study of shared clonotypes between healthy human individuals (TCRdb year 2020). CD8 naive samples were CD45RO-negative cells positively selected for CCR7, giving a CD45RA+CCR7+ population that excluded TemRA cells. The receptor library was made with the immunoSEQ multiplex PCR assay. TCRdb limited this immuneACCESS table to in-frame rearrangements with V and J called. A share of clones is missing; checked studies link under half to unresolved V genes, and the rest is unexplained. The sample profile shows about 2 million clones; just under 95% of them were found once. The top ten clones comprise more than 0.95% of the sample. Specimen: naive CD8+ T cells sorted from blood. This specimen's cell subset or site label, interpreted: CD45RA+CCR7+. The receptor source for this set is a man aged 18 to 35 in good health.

The DNA of the CDR3 is TGTGCCAGCAGTGACCTACAGGTCACTAGCACAGATACGCAGTATTTT. Encoded protein: CASSDLQVTSTDTQYF. This chain uses TRBV6-1 with TRBJ2-3; TRBD1 might be the D (5 bases). CDR3 length: 16 residues. V shed 3 bases and J shed 0 bases, with 13 bases lying between them. Germline V lookup: CDR1 MNHNS, CDR2 SASEGT.

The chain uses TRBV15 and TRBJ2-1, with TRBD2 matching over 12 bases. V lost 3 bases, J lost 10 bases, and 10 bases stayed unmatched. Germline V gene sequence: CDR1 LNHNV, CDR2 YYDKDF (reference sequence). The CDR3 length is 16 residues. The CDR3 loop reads CATSSFGLAGFSEQFF. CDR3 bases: TGTGCCACCAGCAGCTTCGGACTAGCGGGATTCAGCGAGCAGTTCTTC.

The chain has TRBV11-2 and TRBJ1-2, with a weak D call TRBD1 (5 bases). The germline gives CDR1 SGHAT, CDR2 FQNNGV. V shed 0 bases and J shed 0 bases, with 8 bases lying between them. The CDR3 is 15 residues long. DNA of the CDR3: TGTGCCAGCAGCTTAGACGGGGGGGCTAACTATGGCTACACCTTC. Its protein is CASSLDGGANYGYTF.

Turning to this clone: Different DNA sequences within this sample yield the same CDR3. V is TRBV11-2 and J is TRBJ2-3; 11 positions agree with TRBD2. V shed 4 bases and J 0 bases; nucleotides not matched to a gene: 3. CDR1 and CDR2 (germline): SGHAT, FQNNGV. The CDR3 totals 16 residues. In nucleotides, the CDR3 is TGTGCCAGCAGCTCCGGGACTAGCGGTAGCACAGATACGCAGTATTTT. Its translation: CASSSGTSGSTDTQYF. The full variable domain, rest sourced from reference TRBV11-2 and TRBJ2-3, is EAGVAQSPRYKIIEKRQSVAFWCNPISGHATLYWYQQILGQGPKLLIQFQNNGVVDDSQLPKDRFSAERLKGVDSTLKIQPAKLEDSAVYLCASSSGTSGSTDTQYFGPGTRLTVL.

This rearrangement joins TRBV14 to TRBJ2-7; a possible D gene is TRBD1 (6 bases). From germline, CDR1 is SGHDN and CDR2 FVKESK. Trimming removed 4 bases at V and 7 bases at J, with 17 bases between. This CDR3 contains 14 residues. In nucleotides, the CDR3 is TGTGCCAGCAGCCCCCCAGGGGTATCTTGGGAGCAGTACTTC. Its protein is CASSPPGVSWEQYF.

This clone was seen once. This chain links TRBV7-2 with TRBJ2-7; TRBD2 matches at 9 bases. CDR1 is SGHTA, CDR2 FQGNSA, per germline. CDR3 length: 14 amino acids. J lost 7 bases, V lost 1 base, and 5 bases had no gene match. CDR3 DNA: TGTGCCAGCAGCTTAGATAGCGGGGGTTGGGAGCAGTACTTC. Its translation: CASSLDSGGWEQYF.

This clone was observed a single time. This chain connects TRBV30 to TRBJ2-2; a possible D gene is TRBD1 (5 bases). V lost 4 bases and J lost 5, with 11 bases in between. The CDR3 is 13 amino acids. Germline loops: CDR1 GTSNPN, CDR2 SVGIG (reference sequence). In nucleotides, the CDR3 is TGTGCCTGGACGTCAGGGTGGACCGGGGAGCTGTTTTTT. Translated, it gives CAWTSGWTGELFF.

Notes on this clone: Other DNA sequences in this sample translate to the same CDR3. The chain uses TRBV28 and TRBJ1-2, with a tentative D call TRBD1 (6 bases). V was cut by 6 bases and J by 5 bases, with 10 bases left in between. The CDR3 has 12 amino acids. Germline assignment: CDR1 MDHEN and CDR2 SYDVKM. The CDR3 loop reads CASSRDTYGYTF. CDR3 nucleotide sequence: TGTGCCAGCAGCCGGGACACTTATGGCTACACCTTC.

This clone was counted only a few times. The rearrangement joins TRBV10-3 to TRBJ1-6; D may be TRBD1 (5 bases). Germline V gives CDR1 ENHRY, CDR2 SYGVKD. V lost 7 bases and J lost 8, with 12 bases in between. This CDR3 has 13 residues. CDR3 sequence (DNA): TGTGCCATCATATTGACAGATTATTCACCCCTCCACTTT. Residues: CAIILTDYSPLHF.

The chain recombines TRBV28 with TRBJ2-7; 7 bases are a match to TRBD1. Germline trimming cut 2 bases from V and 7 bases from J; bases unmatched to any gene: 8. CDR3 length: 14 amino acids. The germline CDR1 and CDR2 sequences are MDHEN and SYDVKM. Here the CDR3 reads CASSLQGERGEQYF. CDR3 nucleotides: TGTGCCAGCAGTTTACAGGGGGAGAGGGGTGAGCAGTACTTC.

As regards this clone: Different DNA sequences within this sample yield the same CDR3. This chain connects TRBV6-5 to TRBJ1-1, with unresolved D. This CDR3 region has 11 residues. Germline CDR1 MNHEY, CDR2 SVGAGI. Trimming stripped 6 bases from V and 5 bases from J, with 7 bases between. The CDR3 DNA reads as TGTGCCAGCAGAGAAGGGACTGAAGCTTTCTTT. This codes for CASREGTEAFF.

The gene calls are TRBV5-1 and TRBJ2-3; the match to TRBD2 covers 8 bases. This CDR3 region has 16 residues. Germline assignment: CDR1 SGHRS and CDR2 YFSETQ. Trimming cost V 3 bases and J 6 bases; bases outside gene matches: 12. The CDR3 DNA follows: TGCGCCAGCAGCTCTGCCACTAGCGGACCACATGATACGCAGTATTTT. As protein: CASSSATSGPHDTQYF.